One sample yielded the 23 T cell receptor beta chains listed below, sequenced in a study of blood T cells in healthy people across ages. Primers used in a second PCR of roughly 6 to 11 cycles were a sample-barcoded 5' primer and a J-beta primer mix. TCRdb re-analysed the 5' RACE reads in MiXCR, keeping a single row per CDR3 protein. The table has 650,000 to 900,000 distinct CDR3 sequences, 55% to 65% seen once; the top ten hold about 30%. Sequencing was performed on blood. The source of these receptors is a man younger than 40 in good health.

This rearrangement joins TRBV7-2 to TRBJ2-1; D gene unclear. From germline, CDR1 is SGHTA and CDR2 FQGNSA. Trimming removed 3 bases at V and 10 bases at J, with 7 bases between. The CDR3 runs to 11 residues. CDR3 amino acids: CASSLDEEQFF. The DNA of the CDR3 is TGTGCCAGCAGCTTGGATGAGGAGCAGTTCTTC. Drawing the rest from reference TRBV7-2 and TRBJ2-1, the complete variable domain is GAGVSQSPSNKVTEKGKDVELRCDPISGHTALYWYRQSLGQGLEFLIYFQGNSAPDKSGLPSDRFSAERTGGSVSTLTIQRTQQEDSAVYLCASSLDEEQFFGPGTRLTVL.

J is TRBJ2-3 and V is TRBV4-2, with 8 bases fitting TRBD1. The CDR3 extends over 14 amino acids. The junction had 6 bases not matched to a gene; V was cut back by 4 bases and J by 6 bases. The germline gives CDR1 LGHNA, CDR2 YNFKEQ. The CDR3 loop reads CASSPGQAPDTQYF. In DNA, the CDR3 is TGTGCCAGCAGCCCGGGACAGGCCCCGGATACGCAGTATTTT.

The chain is built from TRBV28 and TRBJ2-7; D is unclear. Trimming stripped 8 bases from V and 1 base from J, with 9 bases between. This CDR3 has 12 residues. From germline, CDR1 is MDHEN and CDR2 SYDVKM. DNA for the CDR3: TGTGCCAGCGGCTCCCAGTCCTACGAGCAGTACTTC. This encodes CASGSQSYEQYF.

This chain links TRBV3-1 with TRBJ2-1, with D perhaps assigned TRBD1 or TRBD2 (5 bases each). The CDR3 runs to 13 residues. Looked up from germline, CDR1 is LGHDT and CDR2 is YNNKEL (reference sequence). The ends were cut back, 7 bases at V and 15 bases at J, with 22 bases in the middle. CDR3 in DNA: TGTGCCAGCACCCGAGGATCGGGGCATTACCCGTTCTTC. The encoded protein is CASTRGSGHYPFF.

The chain links TRBV20-1 to TRBJ2-7, with a weak D call TRBD2 (6 bases). CDR1 and CDR2 from the germline V gene are DFQATT and SNEGSKA (reference sequence). The CDR3 spans 15 residues. The ends were cut back, 3 bases at V and 2 bases at J, with 17 bases in the middle. This CDR3 reads CSASAPGRETYEQYF. The CDR3 DNA reads as TGCAGTGCTAGCGCCCCGGGTCGGGAGACCTACGAGCAGTACTTC.

This rearrangement joins TRBV12-3 or TRBV12-4 to TRBJ2-3; D might be TRBD1 (5 bases). This CDR3 is built from 14 residues. Between the trimmed V and J ends, which lost 4 bases and 2 bases, there was a span of 10 bases. CDR3 coding DNA: TGTGCCAGCAGTTCCCGACAGTACACAGATACGCAGTATTTT. Protein: CASSSRQYTDTQYF.

This chain joins TRBV24-1 and TRBJ2-5; 9 bases map to TRBD2. Matching the DNA end better, TRBJ2-7 makes the J call doubtful. Germline lookup yields CDR1 KGHDR and CDR2 SFDVKD. The CDR3 covers 17 residues. The CDR3 sequence is CATSDFERGAHSYEQYF. As DNA, the CDR3 is TGTGCCACCAGTGATTTCGAGCGGGGGGCTCATTCATACGAGCAGTACTTC.

CDR3 nucleotides: TGTGCCAGCAGTTTATCGATCCGGACAGGGGAATTAAACACTGAAGCTTTCTTT. Encoded protein: CASSLSIRTGELNTEAFF. This rearrangement joins TRBV27 to TRBJ1-1; 9 bases fit TRBD1. The CDR3 is made up of 18 amino acids. Germline assignment: CDR1 MNHEY and CDR2 SMNVEV (reference sequence). The ends lost 0 bases at V and 2 bases at J; junction bases unmatched: 10.

This sequence joins TRBV7-3 and TRBJ2-5; D unresolved. This CDR3 has 13 residues. V lost 2 bases and J 5 bases, leaving 9 bases between the germline ends. Per germline, CDR1 SGHTA and CDR2 FQGTGA. This chain's CDR3 is CASSLWLGETQYF. The CDR3 nucleotides read TGTGCCAGCAGCTTATGGTTGGGGGAGACCCAGTACTTC. Combining the CDR3 with reference TRBV7-3 and TRBJ2-5 gives the whole variable domain GAGVSQTPSNKVTEKGKYVELRCDPISGHTALYWYRQSLGQGPEFLIYFQGTGAADDSGLPNDRFFAVRPEGSVSTLKIQRTERGDSAVYLCASSLWLGETQYFGPGTRLLVL.

V is TRBV9 and J is TRBJ2-1; no definite D call. This CDR3 has 12 amino acids. Germline V gene lookup returns CDR1 SGDLS and CDR2 YYNGEE. Trimming took 4 bases from V and 5 from J, leaving 7 bases between them. The chain's CDR3 is CASSPFHNEQFF. The CDR3 DNA sequence: TGTGCCAGCAGCCCTTTCCACAATGAGCAGTTCTTC.

This rearrangement joins TRBV7-2 to TRBJ2-7; either TRBD1 or TRBD2 may supply D (5 bases each). There are 14 residues in the CDR3. Trimming shortened V by 2 bases and J by 6 bases, and 14 bases separated the two germline ends. Germline V gene sequence: CDR1 SGHTA, CDR2 FQGNSA. This CDR3 is CASSLTWQGREQYF. The CDR3, as DNA: TGTGCCAGCAGCTTAACGTGGCAGGGACGCGAGCAGTACTTC.

Only one count was recorded for this clonotype. The V gene is TRBV7-2, the J gene TRBJ1-2; a weak D match, TRBD1 (5 bases). Trimming cost V 2 bases and J 4 bases, with 14 bases left between them. Germline CDR1 is SGHTA and CDR2 is FQGNSA. The CDR3 totals 15 residues. CDR3 sequence: CASSLIRGAGYGYTF. The CDR3 nucleotides read TGTGCCAGCAGCTTAATAAGGGGCGCGGGCTATGGCTACACCTTC.

The rearrangement uses TRBV5-1 and TRBJ2-5; TRBD1 or TRBD2 may be the D gene (5 bases each). Per the germline V gene, CDR1 is SGHRS and CDR2 is YFSETQ. The CDR3 covers 16 residues. Trimming pared 0 bases from V and 5 bases from J, leaving 17 bases between. The CDR3 loop reads CASSLDVGTIEETQYF. DNA of the CDR3: TGCGCCAGCAGCTTGGACGTGGGGACCATTGAGGAGACCCAGTACTTC.

The chain carries TRBV20-1 and TRBJ1-1; D is unclear. This CDR3 region has 14 residues. V was trimmed by 5 bases and J by 2 bases, leaving 15 bases between them. Germline V gives CDR1 DFQATT, CDR2 SNEGSKA (reference sequence). The CDR3 region is CSALLRRFNTEAFF. As DNA, the CDR3 is TGCAGTGCTCTATTACGGCGGTTCAACACTGAAGCTTTCTTT.

The DNA of the CDR3 is TGTGCCAGCAGTGGATCTAGGGCAGATACGCAGTATTTT. Translated, it gives CASSGSRADTQYF. The chain combines TRBV12-3 or TRBV12-4 with TRBJ2-3, with no clear D. Trimming stripped 5 bases from V and 4 bases from J, with 10 bases between. The CDR3 is 13 residues long.

The CDR3 DNA reads TGTGCCAGCAGCCAAGATACGGAGGGATACAATGAGCAGTTCTTC. Protein sequence: CASSQDTEGYNEQFF. The chain combines TRBV4-2 with TRBJ2-1; TRBD2 might be the D (6 bases). The CDR3 runs to 15 residues. The V end lost 0 bases, the J end lost 4 bases, and 10 bases lay between the germline ends. Germline CDR1 LGHNA, CDR2 YNFKEQ.

About this clonotype itself: One end of the junction fails to match germline, which may point to a read error. The chain links TRBV20-1 to TRBJ2-5; D tentatively fits TRBD1 or TRBD2 (5 bases each). The CDR3 extends over 15 amino acids. Germline loops: CDR1 DFQATT, CDR2 SNEGSKA (reference sequence). The CDR3 region has the DNA TGCAGTGCTCCTCGGGACGCAGGACGCCAAGAGGCCCAGTACTTC. This gives the protein CSAPRDAGRQEAQYF.

This clonotype has only a few counts. This chain links TRBV7-9 with TRBJ2-7; TRBD2 might be the D (6 bases). CDR3 length: 15 amino acids. Germline CDR1 and CDR2: SEHNR and FQNEAQ (reference sequence). The V end lost 5 bases, the J end lost 3 bases, and 17 bases lay between the germline ends. In DNA, the CDR3 is TGTGCCAGCAGCCGCGGGACGCCCGCCCTCTACGAGCAGTACTTC. This encodes CASSRGTPALYEQYF. Looking up the rest from reference TRBV7-9 and TRBJ2-7 gives the full variable domain: DTGVSQNPRHKITKRGQNVTFRCDPISEHNRLYWYRQTLGQGPEFLTYFQNEAQLEKSRLLSDRFSAERPKGSFSTLEIQRTEQGDSAMYLCASSRGTPALYEQYFGPGTRLTVT.

The chain has TRBV28 and TRBJ2-1, with TRBD1 identical over 8 bases. Germline CDR1 MDHEN, CDR2 SYDVKM. V shed 7 bases, J shed 7 bases, and the junction held 12 bases outside the gene matches. The CDR3 totals 15 residues. CDR3 bases: TGTGCCAGCAAAACCGGGACAGGAGTTAAAAATGAGCAGTTCTTC. The encoded protein is CASKTGTGVKNEQFF.

A few counts support this clonotype. The chain couples TRBV20-1 to TRBJ2-1; no firm D call. Trimming shortened V by 0 bases and J by 7 bases, and 10 bases separated the two germline ends. This CDR3 is 13 amino acids long. Germline V gene sequence: CDR1 DFQATT, CDR2 SNEGSKA (reference sequence). Written as DNA, the CDR3 is TGCAGTGCTAGAGATATCGGGCTAAATGAGCAGTTCTTC. This encodes CSARDIGLNEQFF.

As concerns this clonotype: In this CDR3 the conserved last residue, phenylalanine or tryptophan, is missing, so a read error is likely. This chain uses TRBV9 with TRBJ2-5, with TRBD1 matching over 7 bases. The CDR3 is 14 amino acids. V gave up 0 bases and J gave up 2 bases; unmatched junction bases: 1. CDR1 SGDLS and CDR2 YYNGEE come from the germline V gene. Here the CDR3 DNA reads TGTGCCAGCAGCGTAGAGGGACAGCAAGAGACCCAGTACGTC. Residues: CASSVEGQQETQYV.

The V gene is TRBV6-2 or TRBV6-3, the J gene TRBJ2-7, with TRBD2 matching 11 bases. The CDR3 runs to 16 residues. CDR1 is MNHEY, CDR2 SVGEGT, per germline. J gave up 3 bases and V 6 bases, and 10 bases lay outside the gene matches. CDR3 nucleotides: TGTGCCAGCAGACCCTTACTAGCGGGGGCGAACTACGAGCAGTACTTC. This sequence encodes CASRPLLAGANYEQYF.

Turning to this clonotype: A read error is possible here, since a much larger clone lies one base away. V and J are TRBV7-9 and TRBJ2-3; either TRBD1 or TRBD2 may supply D (5 bases each). Germline V gene sequence: CDR1 SEHNR, CDR2 FQNEAQ (reference sequence). Trimming stripped 5 bases from V and 6 bases from J, with 21 bases between. This CDR3 region has 16 residues. CDR3 DNA: TGTGCCAGCAGCCGTACCGGGGTCAGGGTTTTCGATACGCAGTATTTT. It is translated as CASSRTGVRVFDTQYF.